A selection of T cell receptor beta chains follows, all from one sample in a study of Graves' ophthalmopathy and Graves' hyperthyroidism. TCRdb processed the multiplex PCR reads anew with MiXCR; each CDR3 protein has one entry. The sample carries 600,000 to 700,000 distinct CDR3 sequences, about 38% recorded once. Sequences were obtained from peripheral blood. The receptors stem from an adult man with Graves' ophthalmopathy. CDR3s include the opening cysteine and the closing phenylalanine or tryptophan. A D gene is named only where the DNA matches it firmly. Part of the rows lack a size; the others show once, few, many or a class for expanded clones.

. TRBJ2-7 . TRBV7-9 15 CASSLAFDRNYEQYF TGTGCCAGCAGCTTAGCGTTCGACAGGAACTACGAGCAGTACTTC
TRBD1 TRBJ2-1 . TRBV19 15 CASSLAGQEPNEQFF TGTGCCAGTAGTCTGGCTGGACAGGAACCCAATGAGCAGTTCTTC
. TRBJ1-1 few TRBV19 15 CASIKVKSGDTEAFF TGTGCCAGCATTAAGGTGAAGTCAGGGGACACTGAAGCTTTCTTT
TRBD1 TRBJ1-1 many TRBV10-3 14 CAISPGTGNTEAFF TGTGCCATCAGTCCCGGGACAGGGAACACTGAAGCTTTCTTT
TRBD2 TRBJ2-2 . TRBV24-1 18 CATSDLRSGRGDAGELFF TGTGCCACCAGTGATTTGCGGAGCGGGAGGGGGGACGCCGGGGAGCTGTTTTTT
. TRBJ1-3 . TRBV14 15 CALGAGGSSGNTIYF TGTGCCTTGGGTGCTGGCGGGAGCTCTGGAAACACCATATATTTT
. TRBJ1-1 many TRBV12-3/TRBV12-4 15 CASSSTRTANTEAFF TGTGCCAGCAGCTCGACTCGGACAGCAAACACTGAAGCTTTCTTT
. TRBJ2-7 . TRBV10-3 15 CASRDPGRDSYEQYF TGTGCCAGCAGGGATCCGGGACGGGATTCCTACGAGCAGTACTTC
TRBD1 TRBJ2-3 . TRBV19 14 CASFGQAVSQPQYF TGTGCCAGTTTTGGACAGGCCGTGAGTCAGCCCCAGTATTTT
. TRBJ1-4 many TRBV20-1 14 CSAGGVSTNEKLFF TGCAGTGCCGGTGGGGTTTCTACTAATGAAAAACTGTTTTTT
. TRBJ2-5 once TRBV20-1 12 CSAEGLLQTQYF TGCAGTGCGGAGGGACTCTTGCAGACCCAGTACTTC
TRBD1 TRBJ2-7 few TRBV6-5 17 CASSEEVGGVPSYEQYF TGTGCCAGCAGTGAAGAGGTAGGGGGCGTCCCCTCCTACGAGCAGTACTTC
. TRBJ1-5 . TRBV4-2 16 CASSPGRGAYNQPQHF TGTGCCAGCAGCCCAGGTAGGGGGGCTTACAATCAGCCCCAGCATTTT
. TRBJ2-7 many TRBV19 11 CASRGSYEQYF TGTGCCAGCAGGGGATCCTACGAGCAGTACTTC
TRBD1 TRBJ1-2 . TRBV7-9 14 CASSLSTGGHGYTF TGTGCCAGCAGCTTGTCGACAGGGGGCCATGGCTACACCTTC
. TRBJ2-7 many TRBV7-9 13 CASSPRSGYEQYF TGTGCCAGCAGCCCCAGGAGCGGTTACGAGCAGTACTTC
. TRBJ1-2 . TRBV29-1 14 CSVLAGGQSYGYTF TGCAGCGTTCTAGCGGGGGGCCAATCCTATGGCTACACCTTC
. TRBJ2-7 few TRBV7-9 15 CASSQREDRTYEQYF TGCGCCAGCAGCCAACGAGAGGACAGAACCTACGAGCAGTACTTC
. TRBJ1-2 many TRBV6-2/TRBV6-3 13 CASSRGRDYGYTF TGTGCCAGCAGCCGAGGACGGGACTATGGCTACACCTTC
. TRBJ2-2 many TRBV5-1 13 CASSLDSIGELFF TGCGCCAGCAGCCTTGACAGCATCGGGGAGCTGTTTTTT
. TRBJ1-1 many TRBV5-1 12 CASSRGNTEAFF TGTGCCAGCAGCCGAGGGAACACTGAAGCTTTCTTT
. TRBJ1-2 . TRBV6-5 17 CASSYSSGAGTNYGYTF TGTGCCAGCAGTTACTCGAGCGGGGCCGGCACTAACTATGGCTACACCTTC
. TRBJ2-2 many TRBV19 13 CASSTGNTGELFF TGTGCCAGTAGTACAGGAAACACCGGGGAGCTGTTTTTT
. TRBJ2-7 . TRBV2 14 CASRTVRGAGEQYF TGTGCCAGCAGGACAGTGAGGGGCGCCGGGGAGCAGTACTTC
. TRBJ2-7 many TRBV7-2 14 CASSFGGGLYEQYF TGTGCCAGCAGCTTTGGAGGGGGCCTCTACGAGCAGTACTTC
. TRBJ2-2 many TRBV2 12 CASRVDTGELFF TGTGCCAGCAGGGTTGACACCGGGGAGCTGTTTTTT
. TRBJ1-2 . TRBV4-1 15 CASSLTITGNYGYTF TGCGCCAGCAGCCTCACCATCACAGGGAACTATGGCTACACCTTC
TRBD1 TRBJ1-5 many TRBV10-3 12 CATGQGNQPQHF TGTGCCACGGGACAGGGCAATCAGCCCCAGCATTTT
TRBD1 TRBJ1-5 few TRBV12-3/TRBV12-4 14 CASRQTGGNQPQHF TGTGCCAGCAGACAAACAGGGGGCAATCAGCCCCAGCATTTT
TRBD1 TRBJ1-5 . TRBV2 15 CASSAGQGWNQPQHF TGTGCCAGCAGTGCGGGACAGGGGTGGAATCAGCCCCAGCATTTT
. TRBJ2-2 . TRBV7-2 13 CASSLGFGWELFF TGTGCCAGCAGCTTAGGTTTTGGTTGGGAGCTGTTTTTT
TRBD1 TRBJ2-5 few TRBV10-3 15 CAISAPTGGQETQYF TGTGCCATCAGTGCCCCGACAGGGGGCCAAGAGACCCAGTACTTC
TRBD1 TRBJ1-2 many TRBV7-8 13 CASRDKGAQGYTF TGTGCCAGCAGAGACAAGGGGGCCCAAGGCTACACCTTC
. TRBJ1-5 . TRBV27 13 CASSFSRSQPQHF TGTGCCAGCAGTTTCTCGAGAAGCCAGCCCCAGCATTTT
TRBD2 TRBJ2-5 once TRBV19 16 CASSIGLAGAKGTQYF TGTGCCAGTAGTATAGGGCTAGCGGGCGCCAAAGGGACCCAGTACTTC
TRBD1 TRBJ2-7 many TRBV7-9 16 CATLGQGGALSYEQYF TGTGCCACCTTGGGACAGGGCGGCGCGTTGTCCTACGAGCAGTACTTC
. TRBJ1-1 many TRBV29-1 13 CSVEKGGGTEAFF TGCAGCGTTGAAAAGGGGGGAGGGACTGAAGCTTTCTTT
TRBD1 TRBJ1-1 many TRBV14 15 CASSQDQGAGTEAFF TGTGCCAGCAGCCAAGACCAGGGGGCGGGCACTGAAGCTTTCTTT
. TRBJ1-1 many TRBV20-1 11 CSATEDTEAFF TGCAGTGCTACAGAAGACACTGAAGCTTTCTTT
. TRBJ2-5 . TRBV3-1 16 CASSQGHSEIQETQYF TGTGCCAGCAGCCAAGGGCACAGCGAAATCCAAGAGACCCAGTACTTC
. TRBJ2-7 . TRBV10-3 13 CAISESSPYEQYF TGTGCCATCAGTGAGTCCTCGCCTTACGAGCAGTACTTC
. TRBJ2-5 . TRBV5-1 11 CASSLIPNQYF TGCGCCAGCAGCCTCATCCCGAACCAGTACTTC
TRBD1 TRBJ1-1 . TRBV29-1 12 CSLASGGTEAFF TGCAGCTTGGCTTCAGGGGGGACTGAAGCTTTCTTT
. TRBJ2-7 many TRBV7-3 16 CASSPHGTGSTYEQYF TGTGCCAGCAGCCCGCACGGTACAGGGTCAACCTACGAGCAGTACTTC
TRBD1 TRBJ2-7 . TRBV24-1 15 CATSDDRDRGYEQYF TGTGCCACCAGTGATGACCGGGACAGGGGCTACGAGCAGTACTTC
TRBD1 TRBJ1-1 . TRBV19 17 CASSNPPTGRLNTEAFF TGTGCCAGTAGTAATCCACCGACAGGGCGGTTGAACACTGAAGCTTTCTTT
. TRBJ2-5 few TRBV18 14 CASSPPNRMETQYF TGTGCCAGCTCACCACCCAACAGGATGGAGACCCAGTACTTC
TRBD1 TRBJ2-5 few TRBV2 13 CASRGTGDETQYF TGTGCCAGCAGGGGGACAGGGGATGAGACCCAGTACTTC
. TRBJ1-2 . TRBV10-3 13 CAIRPGHIYGYTF TGTGCCATCAGACCGGGACACATCTATGGCTACACCTTC
. TRBJ2-5 . TRBV29-1 17 CSVEQGNTRQRGETQYF TGCAGCGTTGAGCAGGGGAACACACGACAGCGCGGGGAGACCCAGTACTTC
. TRBJ1-4 . TRBV7-9 16 CASSSPQGKGSEKLFF TGTGCCAGCAGCTCGCCCCAGGGGAAAGGGAGTGAAAAACTGTTTTTT
. TRBJ2-7 few TRBV4-1 15 CASSQQRTDSYEQYF TGCGCCAGCAGCCAACAACGGACGGATTCCTACGAGCAGTACTTC
TRBD1 TRBJ1-5 many TRBV11-2 15 CASSLGTGGSQPQHF TGTGCCAGCAGCTTAGGGACAGGGGGCAGTCAGCCCCAGCATTTT
TRBD2 TRBJ2-7 . TRBV20-1 13 CSAKGPSGHEQYF TGCAGTGCAAAAGGGCCTAGCGGTCACGAGCAGTACTTC
TRBD2 TRBJ2-7 many TRBV5-1 14 CASSLTSGIDEQYF TGCGCCAGCAGCTTGACTAGCGGGATCGACGAGCAGTACTTC
. TRBJ2-6 . TRBV19 12 CASGAGVNTEAF TGTGCCAGTGGGGCTGGGGTTAACACTGAAGCTTTC
TRBD1 TRBJ1-5 many TRBV19 17 CASSIRTGGDSNQPQHF TGTGCCAGTAGTATCCGAACAGGGGGCGATAGCAATCAGCCCCAGCATTTT